This TCR beta chain was sequenced for a study of early T cells in non-severe SARS-CoV-2 infection. In the study overall: Sequencing used unsorted whole-blood bulk RNA, so chains lack pairing. Overall study results and limits: Anti-spike CD8 responses were favored in VDJdb matching, and private and CD4 specificities were missed.

The ends lost 5 bases at V and 13 bases at J; junction bases unmatched: 13. CDR1 MNHNS and CDR2 SASEGT come from the germline V gene. This CDR3 contains 15 residues. The sample holds many counts of this clonotype. Its antigen is as yet unknown. The TCR library protocol was used to attach unique molecular identifiers. These identifiers were attached to individual cDNA molecules. TCRdb re-called the 5' RACE reads through MiXCR, storing one row per CDR3 protein. This table has about 77,000 distinct CDR3 sequences, roughly a sixth appearing once. The origin of this receptor is an adult who was a healthcare worker with PCR-confirmed SARS-CoV-2 infection or an uninfected control (not recorded which). Sequenced input: whole blood. V usage is TRBV6-1 and J usage is TRBJ2-2, with 10 bases identical to TRBD1. For the CDR3, the DNA is TGTGCCAGCAGTCAAGGCCGGGACAGGGGCCGGGGGCTGTTTTTT. Protein sequence: CASSQGRDRGRGLFF.